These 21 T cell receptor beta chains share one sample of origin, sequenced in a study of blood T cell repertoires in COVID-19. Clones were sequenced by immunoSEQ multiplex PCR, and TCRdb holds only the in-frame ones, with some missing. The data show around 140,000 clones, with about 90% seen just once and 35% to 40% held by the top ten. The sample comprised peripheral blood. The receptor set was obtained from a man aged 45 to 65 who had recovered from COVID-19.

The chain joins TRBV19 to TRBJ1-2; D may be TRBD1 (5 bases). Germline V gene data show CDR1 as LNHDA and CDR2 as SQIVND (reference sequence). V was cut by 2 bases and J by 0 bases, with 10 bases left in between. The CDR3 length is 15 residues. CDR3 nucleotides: TGTGCCAGTAGTATAAGGGGCAGCGCTAACTATGGCTACACCTTC. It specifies CASSIRGSANYGYTF.

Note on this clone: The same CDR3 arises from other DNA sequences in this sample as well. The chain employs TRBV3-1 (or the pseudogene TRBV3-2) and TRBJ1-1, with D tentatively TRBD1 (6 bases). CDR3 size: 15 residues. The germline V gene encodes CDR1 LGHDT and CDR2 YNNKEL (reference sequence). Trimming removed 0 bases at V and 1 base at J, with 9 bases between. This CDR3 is CASSQEGAGNTEAFF. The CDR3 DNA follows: TGTGCCAGCAGCCAAGAGGGGGCAGGGAACACTGAAGCTTTCTTT.

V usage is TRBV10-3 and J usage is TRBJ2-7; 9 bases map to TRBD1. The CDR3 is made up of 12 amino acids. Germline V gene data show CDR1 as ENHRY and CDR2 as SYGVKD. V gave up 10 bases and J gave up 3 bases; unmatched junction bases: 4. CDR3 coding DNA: TGTGCCACGGGACAGGGCAGCTACGAGCAGTACTTC. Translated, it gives CATGQGSYEQYF.

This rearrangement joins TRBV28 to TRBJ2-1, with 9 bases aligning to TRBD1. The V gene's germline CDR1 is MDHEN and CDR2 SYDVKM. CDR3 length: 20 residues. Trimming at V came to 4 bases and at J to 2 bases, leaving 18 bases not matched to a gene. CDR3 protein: CASSYTPDRGRFYPYNEQFF. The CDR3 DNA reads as TGTGCCAGCAGTTATACCCCGGACAGGGGACGCTTCTACCCCTACAATGAGCAGTTCTTC.

The CDR3 spells CASSLERGPSNYGYTF. The CDR3 region has the DNA TGTGCCAGCAGCTTAGAGAGGGGGCCCTCTAACTATGGCTACACCTTC. V and J are TRBV7-2 and TRBJ1-2; 7 nucleotides match TRBD1. The trim removed 1 base at V and 0 bases at J, leaving 5 bases unmatched. Per the germline V gene, CDR1 is SGHTA and CDR2 is FQGNSA. This CDR3 is built from 16 residues. Using reference TRBV7-2 and TRBJ1-2 for the parts outside the CDR3, the full variable domain is GAGVSQSPSNKVTEKGKDVELRCDPISGHTALYWYRQSLGQGLEFLIYFQGNSAPDKSGLPSDRFSAERTGGSVSTLTIQRTQQEDSAVYLCASSLERGPSNYGYTFGSGTRLTVV.

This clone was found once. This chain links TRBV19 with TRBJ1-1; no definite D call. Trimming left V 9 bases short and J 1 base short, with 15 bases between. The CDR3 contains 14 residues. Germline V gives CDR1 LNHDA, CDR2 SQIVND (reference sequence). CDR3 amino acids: CASRDSGPNTEAFF. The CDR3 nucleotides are TGTGCCAGCCGGGATAGCGGCCCGAACACTGAAGCTTTCTTT.

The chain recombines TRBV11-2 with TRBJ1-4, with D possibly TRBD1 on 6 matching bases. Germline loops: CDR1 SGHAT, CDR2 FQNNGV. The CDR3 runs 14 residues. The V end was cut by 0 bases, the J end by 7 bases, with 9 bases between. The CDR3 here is CASSLDRGSEKLFF. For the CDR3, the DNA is TGTGCCAGCAGCTTAGACAGGGGCAGTGAAAAACTGTTTTTT. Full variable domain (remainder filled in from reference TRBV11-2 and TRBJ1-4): EAGVAQSPRYKIIEKRQSVAFWCNPISGHATLYWYQQILGQGPKLLIQFQNNGVVDDSQLPKDRFSAERLKGVDSTLKIQPAKLEDSAVYLCASSLDRGSEKLFFGSGTQLSVL.

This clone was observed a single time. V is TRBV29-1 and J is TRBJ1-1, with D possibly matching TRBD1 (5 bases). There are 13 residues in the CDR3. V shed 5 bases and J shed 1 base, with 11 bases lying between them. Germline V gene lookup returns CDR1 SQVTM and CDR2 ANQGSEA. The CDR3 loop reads CSVQGFTNTEAFF. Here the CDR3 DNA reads TGCAGCGTTCAGGGATTTACGAACACTGAAGCTTTCTTT.

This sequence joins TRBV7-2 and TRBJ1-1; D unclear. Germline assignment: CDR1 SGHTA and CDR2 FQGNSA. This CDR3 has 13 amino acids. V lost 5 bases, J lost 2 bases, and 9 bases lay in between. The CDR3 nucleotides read TGTGCCAGCAGCCCCCTTATTAACACTGAAGCTTTCTTT. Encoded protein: CASSPLINTEAFF.

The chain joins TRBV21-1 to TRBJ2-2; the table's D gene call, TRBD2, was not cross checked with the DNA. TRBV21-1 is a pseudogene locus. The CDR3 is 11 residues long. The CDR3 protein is CASKKSGELFF. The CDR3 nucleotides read TGTGCCAGCAAAAAGAGCGGGGAGCTGTTTTTT.

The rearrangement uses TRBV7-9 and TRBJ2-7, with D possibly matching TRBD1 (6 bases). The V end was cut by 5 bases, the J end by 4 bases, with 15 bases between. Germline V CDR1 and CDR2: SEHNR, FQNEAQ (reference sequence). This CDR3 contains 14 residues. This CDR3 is CASSPNRDTYEQYF. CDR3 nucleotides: TGTGCCAGCAGCCCCAACCGGGACACTTACGAGCAGTACTTC.

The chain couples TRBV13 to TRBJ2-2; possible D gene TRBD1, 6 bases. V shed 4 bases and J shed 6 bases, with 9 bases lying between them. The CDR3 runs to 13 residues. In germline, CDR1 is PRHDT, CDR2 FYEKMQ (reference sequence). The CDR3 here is CASSSPGAGELFF. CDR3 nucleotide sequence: TGTGCCAGCAGCTCCCCAGGGGCCGGGGAGCTGTTTTTT.

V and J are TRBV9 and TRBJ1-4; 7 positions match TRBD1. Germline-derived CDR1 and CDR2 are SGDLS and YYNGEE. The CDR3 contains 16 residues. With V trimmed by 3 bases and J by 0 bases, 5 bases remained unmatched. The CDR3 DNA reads TGTGCCAGCAGCGCGGGGACAGATGCAACTAATGAAAAACTGTTTTTT. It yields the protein CASSAGTDATNEKLFF. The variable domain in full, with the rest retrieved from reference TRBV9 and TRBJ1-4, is DSGVTQTPKHLITATGQRVTLRCSPRSGDLSVYWYQQSLDQGLQFLIQYYNGEERAKGNILERFSAQQFPDLHSELNLSSLELGDSALYFCASSAGTDATNEKLFFGSGTQLSVL.

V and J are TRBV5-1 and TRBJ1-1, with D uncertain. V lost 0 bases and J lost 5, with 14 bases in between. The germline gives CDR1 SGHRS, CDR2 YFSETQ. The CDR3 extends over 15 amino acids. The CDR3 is CASSLGQVVHTEAFF. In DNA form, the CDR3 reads TGCGCCAGCAGCTTGGGGCAGGTGGTTCATACTGAAGCTTTCTTT.

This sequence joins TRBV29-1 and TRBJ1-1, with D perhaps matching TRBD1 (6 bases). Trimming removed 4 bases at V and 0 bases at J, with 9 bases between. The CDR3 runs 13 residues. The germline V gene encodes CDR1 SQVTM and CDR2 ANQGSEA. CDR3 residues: CSVAGHLNTEAFF. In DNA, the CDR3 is TGCAGCGTTGCGGGACATTTGAACACTGAAGCTTTCTTT.

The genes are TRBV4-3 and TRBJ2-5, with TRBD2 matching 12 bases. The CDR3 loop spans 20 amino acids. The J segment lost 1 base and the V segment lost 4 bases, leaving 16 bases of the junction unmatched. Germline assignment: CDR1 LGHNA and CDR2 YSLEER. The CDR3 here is CASSRKTSGGYQGGQETQYF. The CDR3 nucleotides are TGCGCCAGCAGCCGCAAGACTAGCGGGGGTTATCAGGGGGGCCAAGAGACCCAGTACTTC.

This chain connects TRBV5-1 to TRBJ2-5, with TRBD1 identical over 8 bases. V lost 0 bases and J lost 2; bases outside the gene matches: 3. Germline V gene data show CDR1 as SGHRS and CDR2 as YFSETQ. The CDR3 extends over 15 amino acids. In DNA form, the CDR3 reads TGCGCCAGCAGCTTGGAATACAGGGGGCAAGAGACCCAGTACTTC. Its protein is CASSLEYRGQETQYF.

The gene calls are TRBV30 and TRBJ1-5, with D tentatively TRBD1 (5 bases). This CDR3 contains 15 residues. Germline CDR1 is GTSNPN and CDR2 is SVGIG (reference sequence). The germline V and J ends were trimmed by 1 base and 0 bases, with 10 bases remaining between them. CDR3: CAWSAGHTSNQPQHF. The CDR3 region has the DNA TGTGCCTGGAGTGCCGGACATACTAGCAATCAGCCCCAGCATTTT.

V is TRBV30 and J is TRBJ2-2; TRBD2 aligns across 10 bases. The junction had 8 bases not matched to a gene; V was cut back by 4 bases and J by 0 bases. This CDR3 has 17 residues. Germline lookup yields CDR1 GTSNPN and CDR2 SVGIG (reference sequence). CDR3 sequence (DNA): TGTGCCTGGACCTTACTAGCGGGGTTCGCGAACACCGGGGAGCTGTTTTTT. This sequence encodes CAWTLLAGFANTGELFF.

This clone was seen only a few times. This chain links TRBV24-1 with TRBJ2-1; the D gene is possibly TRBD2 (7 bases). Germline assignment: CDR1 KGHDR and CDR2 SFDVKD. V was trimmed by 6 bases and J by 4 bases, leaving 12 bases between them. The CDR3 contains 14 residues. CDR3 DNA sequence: TGTGCCACCAGTTCGCGGGGGCCATACAATGAGCAGTTCTTC. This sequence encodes CATSSRGPYNEQFF.

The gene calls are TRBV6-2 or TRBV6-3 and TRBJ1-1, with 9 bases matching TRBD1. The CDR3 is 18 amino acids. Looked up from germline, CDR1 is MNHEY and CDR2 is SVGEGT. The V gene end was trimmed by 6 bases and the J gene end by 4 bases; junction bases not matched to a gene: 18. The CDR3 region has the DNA TGTGCCAGCAGCCCTACTGTGGGACAGGGTGTTTTAGGCACTGAAGCTTTCTTT. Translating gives CASSPTVGQGVLGTEAFF.